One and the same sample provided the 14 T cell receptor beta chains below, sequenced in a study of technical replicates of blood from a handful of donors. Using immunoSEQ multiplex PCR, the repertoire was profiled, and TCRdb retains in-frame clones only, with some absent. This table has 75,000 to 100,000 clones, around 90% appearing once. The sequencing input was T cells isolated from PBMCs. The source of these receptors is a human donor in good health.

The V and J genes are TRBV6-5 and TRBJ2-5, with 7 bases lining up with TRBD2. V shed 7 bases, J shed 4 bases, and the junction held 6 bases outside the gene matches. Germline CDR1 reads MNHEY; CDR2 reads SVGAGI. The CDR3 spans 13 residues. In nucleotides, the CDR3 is TGTGCCAGCACGGTAGCGGGTTCAGAGACCCAGTACTTC. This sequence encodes CASTVAGSETQYF.

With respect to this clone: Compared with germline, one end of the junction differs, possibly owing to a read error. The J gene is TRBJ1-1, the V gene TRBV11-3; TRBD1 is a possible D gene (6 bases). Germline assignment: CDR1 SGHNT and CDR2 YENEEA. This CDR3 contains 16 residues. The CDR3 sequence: CASSVEGGGLFTEAFF. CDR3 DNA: TGTGCCAGCAGCGTAGAGGGGGGGGGCTTGTTCACTGAAGCTTTCTTT.

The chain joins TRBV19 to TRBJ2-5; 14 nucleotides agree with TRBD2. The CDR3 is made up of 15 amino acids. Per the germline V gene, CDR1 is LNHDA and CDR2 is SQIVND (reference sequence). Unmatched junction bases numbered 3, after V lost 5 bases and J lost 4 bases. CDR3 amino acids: CASSPGTSGRETQYF. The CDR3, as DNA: TGTGCCAGTAGTCCCGGGACTAGCGGGAGAGAGACCCAGTACTTC.

In DNA form, the CDR3 reads TGCGCCAGCAGCGCTCGGGACACCGTGGACACTGAAGCTTTCTTT. Its protein is CASSARDTVDTEAFF. The genes are TRBV5-1 and TRBJ1-1; maybe TRBD1 (6 bases). This CDR3 spans 15 amino acids. Germline V gene sequence: CDR1 SGHRS, CDR2 YFSETQ. The ends were cut back, 4 bases at V and 3 bases at J, with 16 bases in the middle.

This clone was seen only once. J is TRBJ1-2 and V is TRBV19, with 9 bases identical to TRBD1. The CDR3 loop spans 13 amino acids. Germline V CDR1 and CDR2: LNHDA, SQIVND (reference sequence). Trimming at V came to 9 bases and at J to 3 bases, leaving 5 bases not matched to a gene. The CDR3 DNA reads TGTGCCAGCAACAGGGGGCAGGACTATGGCTACACCTTC. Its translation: CASNRGQDYGYTF. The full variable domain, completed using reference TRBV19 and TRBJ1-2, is DGGITQSPKYLFRKEGQNVTLSCEQNLNHDAMYWYRQDPGQGLRLIYYSQIVNDFQKGDIAEGYSVSREKKESFPLTVTSAQKNPTAFYLCASNRGQDYGYTFGSGTRLTVV.

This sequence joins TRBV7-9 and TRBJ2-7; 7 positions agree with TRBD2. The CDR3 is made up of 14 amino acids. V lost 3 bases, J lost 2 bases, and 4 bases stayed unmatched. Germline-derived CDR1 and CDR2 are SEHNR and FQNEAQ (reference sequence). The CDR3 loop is CASSFREDPYEQYF. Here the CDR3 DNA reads TGTGCCAGCAGCTTCCGGGAGGACCCCTACGAGCAGTACTTC.

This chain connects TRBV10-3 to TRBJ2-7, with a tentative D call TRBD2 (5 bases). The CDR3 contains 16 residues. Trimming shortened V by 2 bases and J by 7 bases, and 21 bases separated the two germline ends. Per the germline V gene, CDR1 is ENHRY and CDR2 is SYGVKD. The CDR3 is CAISEIPPSPRGEQYF. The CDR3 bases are TGTGCCATCAGTGAGATCCCCCCATCCCCTCGGGGTGAGCAGTACTTC.

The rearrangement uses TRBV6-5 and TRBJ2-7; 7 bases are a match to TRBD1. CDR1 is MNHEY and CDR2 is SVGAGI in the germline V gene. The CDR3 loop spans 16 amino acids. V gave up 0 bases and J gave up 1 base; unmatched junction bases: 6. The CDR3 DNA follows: TGTGCCAGCAGTTACTCGGGAGACAGGGCTTCCTACGAGCAGTACTTC. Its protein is CASSYSGDRASYEQYF.

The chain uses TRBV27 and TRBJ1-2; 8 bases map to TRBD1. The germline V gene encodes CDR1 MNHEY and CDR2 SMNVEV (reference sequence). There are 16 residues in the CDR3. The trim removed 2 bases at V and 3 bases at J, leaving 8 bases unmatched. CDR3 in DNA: TGTGCCAGCAGTTTAATAGGGGGACAGGACCACTATGGCTACACCTTC. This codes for CASSLIGGQDHYGYTF.

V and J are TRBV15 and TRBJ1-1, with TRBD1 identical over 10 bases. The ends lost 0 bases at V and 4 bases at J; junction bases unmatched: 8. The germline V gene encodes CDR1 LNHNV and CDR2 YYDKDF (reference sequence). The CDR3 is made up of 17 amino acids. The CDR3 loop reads CATSRDRGTGEVTEAFF. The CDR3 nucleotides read TGTGCCACCAGCAGAGATCGCGGGACAGGGGAGGTCACTGAAGCTTTCTTT.

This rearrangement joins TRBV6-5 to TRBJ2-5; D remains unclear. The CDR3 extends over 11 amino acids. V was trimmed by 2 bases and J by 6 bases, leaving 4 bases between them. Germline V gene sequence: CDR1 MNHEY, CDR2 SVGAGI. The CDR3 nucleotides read TGTGCCAGCAGTTACGGGCAGACCCAGTACTTC. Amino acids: CASSYGQTQYF.

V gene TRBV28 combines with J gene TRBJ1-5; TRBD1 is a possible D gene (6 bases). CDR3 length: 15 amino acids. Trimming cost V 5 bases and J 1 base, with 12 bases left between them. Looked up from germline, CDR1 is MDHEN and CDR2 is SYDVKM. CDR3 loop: CASSTGMESNQPQHF. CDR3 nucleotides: TGTGCCAGCAGTACAGGGATGGAGAGCAATCAGCCCCAGCATTTT.

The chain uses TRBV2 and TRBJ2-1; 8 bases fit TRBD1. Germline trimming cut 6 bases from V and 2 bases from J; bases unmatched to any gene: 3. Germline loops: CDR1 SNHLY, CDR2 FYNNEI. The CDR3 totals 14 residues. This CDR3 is CASRWTGPYNEQFF. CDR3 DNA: TGTGCCAGCAGGTGGACAGGGCCCTACAATGAGCAGTTCTTC.

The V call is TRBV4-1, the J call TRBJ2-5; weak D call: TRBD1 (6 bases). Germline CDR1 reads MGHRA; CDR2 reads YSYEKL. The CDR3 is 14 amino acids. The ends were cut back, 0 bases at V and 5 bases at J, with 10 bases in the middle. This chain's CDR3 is CASSQDRTAETQYF. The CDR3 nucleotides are TGCGCCAGCAGCCAAGATAGGACAGCGGAGACCCAGTACTTC.